What follows are 18 T cell receptor beta chains derived from one specimen sequenced in a study of blood T cells in healthy people across ages (dated by TCRdb to between 2014 and 2017). Receptor amplification or capture employed 5' RACE. The instrument given in TCRdb is Illumina HiSeq 2500. A second roughly 6 to 12 cycle PCR used a sample-barcoded 5' primer and a J-beta primer mix. TCRdb reran the public reads through fastp at Q25 and MiXCR, keeping productive beta chains. Rows merge per CDR3 protein into single entries with the most common DNA and genes. Across this sample there are roughly 410,000 distinct CDR3 sequences, with 45% to 60% seen only once. 45% to 65% of the sample rests with the top ten. The sequenced sample was blood. The source of these receptors is a man between 60 and 70 years old in good health.

This clonotype was detected only a few times. CDR3 sequence reads: CSVEDLGKEQFF. CDR3 nucleotide sequence: TGCAGCGTTGAAGATCTCGGGAAGGAGCAGTTCTTC. This chain uses TRBV29-1 with TRBJ2-1; a weak D match, TRBD2 (5 bases). The V and J ends lost 0 bases and 10 bases respectively, with 10 bases between them. The CDR3 covers 12 residues. The germline CDR1 and CDR2 sequences are SQVTM and ANQGSEA.

This sequence joins TRBV6-2 or TRBV6-3 and TRBJ2-3, with TRBD2 identical over 7 bases. Per the germline V gene, CDR1 is MNHEY and CDR2 is SVGEGT. The J segment lost 3 bases and the V segment lost 5 bases, leaving 11 bases of the junction unmatched. This CDR3 contains 16 residues. The CDR3 region is CASSLSVGSGTDTQYF. DNA of the CDR3: TGTGCCAGCAGTCTATCCGTTGGTAGCGGGACAGATACGCAGTATTTT.

This chain joins TRBV28 and TRBJ2-3, with TRBD2 matching over 7 bases. From germline, CDR1 is MDHEN and CDR2 SYDVKM. The CDR3 loop spans 15 amino acids. With V trimmed by 7 bases and J by 1 base, 8 bases remained unmatched. CDR3 sequence (DNA): TGTGCCAGCATCTTGGGAGGGCTGGGCACAGATACGCAGTATTTT. Residues: CASILGGLGTDTQYF.

This rearrangement joins TRBV3-1 to TRBJ2-3, with 8 nucleotides matching TRBD2. V gave up 1 base and J gave up 3 bases; unmatched junction bases: 6. The CDR3 has 16 residues. Germline-derived CDR1 and CDR2 are LGHDT and YNNKEL (reference sequence). The CDR3 spells CASSQGPRLATDTQYF. CDR3 sequence (DNA): TGTGCCAGCAGCCAAGGCCCGAGACTAGCGACAGATACGCAGTATTTT.

The genes are TRBV20-1 and TRBJ2-7; D unclear. The closer fit of TRBJ2-5 to the DNA end suggests the J call may be wrong. Germline V lookup: CDR1 DFQATT, CDR2 SNEGSKA (reference sequence). This CDR3 has 15 residues. The chain's CDR3 is CSAIATSSGQETQYF. The CDR3 DNA reads as TGCAGTGCTATCGCCACATCTAGTGGCCAAGAGACCCAGTACTTC.

The rearrangement links TRBV7-2 to TRBJ1-4; D not resolved. CDR1 SGHTA and CDR2 FQGNSA come from the germline V gene. Between the trimmed V and J ends, which lost 5 bases and 4 bases, there was a span of 11 bases. CDR3 length: 14 residues. CDR3 protein: CASSEGTVNEKLFF. Here the CDR3 DNA reads TGTGCCAGCAGCGAGGGCACTGTTAATGAAAAACTGTTTTTT.

This chain joins TRBV6-6 and TRBJ2-3, with 9 bases aligning to TRBD2. The CDR3 is 13 residues long. J gave up 1 base and V 9 bases, and 2 bases lay outside the gene matches. Germline V lookup: CDR1 MNHNY, CDR2 SVGAGI (reference sequence). This chain's CDR3 is CASSGGRTDTQYF. CDR3 DNA: TGTGCCAGTAGCGGGGGCCGCACAGATACGCAGTATTTT.

This clonotype was seen more than once but under ten times. Here the CDR3 DNA reads TGTGCCAGCAGCCAAGGGCAGGGGAACACTGAAGCTTTCTTT. Its protein product is CASSQGQGNTEAFF. The chain uses TRBV4-2 and TRBJ1-1, with a possible D match to TRBD1 (5 bases). The CDR3 contains 14 residues. CDR1 is LGHNA, CDR2 YNFKEQ, per germline. The V gene lost 1 base and the J gene lost 1 base, with 7 bases spanning the gap.

This clonotype has more than one count but fewer than ten. The chain recombines TRBV20-1 with TRBJ2-7, with D perhaps being TRBD1 or TRBD2 (5 bases each). CDR3 length: 13 residues. Germline loops: CDR1 DFQATT, CDR2 SNEGSKA (reference sequence). V dropped 4 bases and J dropped 2 bases, with 12 bases sitting between them. This CDR3 is CSATRDGTYEQYF. CDR3 DNA: TGCAGTGCTACCCGGGACGGGACCTACGAGCAGTACTTC.

The chain recombines TRBV6-5 with TRBJ1-2, with 8 bases fitting TRBD1. The junction had 5 bases not matched to a gene; V was cut back by 6 bases and J by 5 bases. In germline, CDR1 is MNHEY, CDR2 SVGAGI. This CDR3 is built from 13 residues. The CDR3 DNA is TGTGCCAGCAGCCAGACAGGGGATTATGGCTACACCTTC. Residues: CASSQTGDYGYTF.

The V gene is TRBV18, the J gene TRBJ1-2, with TRBD1 matching over 7 bases. Germline values: CDR1 KGHSH, CDR2 LQKENI. J gave up 13 bases and V 5 bases, and 13 bases lay outside the gene matches. CDR3 length: 13 residues. The CDR3 DNA reads TGTGCCAGCTCAACGTTTGGTGGGACAGACTGCACCTTC. Protein sequence: CASSTFGGTDCTF.

Only a few counts were recorded for this clonotype. A much larger clone differs by one base, so this may be a read error. V and J are TRBV7-9 and TRBJ2-3; possible D gene TRBD2, 5 bases. CDR1 is SEHNR, CDR2 FQNEAQ, per germline (reference sequence). V lost 1 base, J lost 3 bases, and 11 bases lay in between. The CDR3 runs 15 residues. CDR3 nucleotide sequence: TGTGCCAGCAGCTTAGTCAGTCCGGGAACAGATACGCAGTATTTT. Protein: CASSLVSPGTDTQYF.

The chain employs TRBV12-3 or TRBV12-4 and TRBJ2-5; D could derive from TRBD1 or TRBD2 (5 bases each). The J call could be wrong; TRBJ2-7 is a better fit for the DNA end. The CDR3 is 14 amino acids. The CDR3 reads CASSLASRGVEQYF. The CDR3 DNA follows: TGTGCCAGCAGTTTAGCCTCGAGAGGGGTCGAGCAGTACTTC.

This clonotype was seen only a few times. The chain joins TRBV6-5 to TRBJ2-7; tentative D call: TRBD2 (5 bases). V was cut by 7 bases and J by 6 bases, with 19 bases left in between. The CDR3 is made up of 14 amino acids. Germline-derived CDR1 and CDR2 are MNHEY and SVGAGI. The chain's CDR3 is CASTETPQAGEQYF. In nucleotides, the CDR3 is TGTGCCAGCACCGAAACTCCTCAGGCGGGCGAGCAGTACTTC.

This clonotype was counted between two and nine times. J is TRBJ1-5 and V is TRBV20-1; D is undetermined. Between the trimmed V and J ends, which lost 0 bases and 11 bases, there was a span of 20 bases. The CDR3 covers 15 residues. CDR1 is DFQATT, CDR2 SNEGSKA, per germline (reference sequence). The CDR3 DNA sequence: TGCAGTGCTAGAGATGGGCCCCCCTCGCTGATAGCCCAGCATTTT. Translation gives CSARDGPPSLIAQHF.

In its sample, this clonotype was seen a few times. The CDR3 nucleotides are TGCGCCAGCAGCCAAGGTACAGGGGGCGGAGAGACCCAGTACTTC. Translated: CASSQGTGGGETQYF. J is TRBJ2-5 and V is TRBV4-3; 9 bases match TRBD1. CDR3 size: 15 residues. The J segment lost 4 bases and the V segment lost 1 base, leaving 4 bases of the junction unmatched. CDR1 LGHNA and CDR2 YSLEER come from the germline V gene.

This clonotype has a handful of counts. V gene TRBV20-1 combines with J gene TRBJ1-2; D is perhaps TRBD1 (6 bases). Germline lookup yields CDR1 DFQATT and CDR2 SNEGSKA (reference sequence). CDR3 length equals 12 residues. Trimming removed 3 bases from V and 6 bases from J, with 11 bases in between. The CDR3, as DNA: TGCAGTGCTAGTAAGGGGGTAGATGGCTACACCTTC. Translation gives CSASKGVDGYTF.

Turning to this clonotype: A read error may explain this, as a much larger clone is one base away. The V and J genes are TRBV5-1 and TRBJ2-1; 14 positions agree with TRBD2. The DNA end lines up better with TRBJ2-7; the J call may be wrong. Germline lookup yields CDR1 SGHRS and CDR2 YFSETQ. CDR3 length: 15 residues. CDR3 protein: CASRLAGGPYNEQYF. CDR3 nucleotide sequence: TGCGCCAGCCGACTAGCGGGAGGGCCCTACAATGAGCAGTACTTC.